The entry below gives a single T cell receptor (beta chain) sequence along with its context. These data originate in a study of shared clonotypes between healthy human individuals. Assay used: immunoSEQ multiplex PCR; TCRdb lists only in-frame clones, some missing. The sample consists of fewer than 3 million clones, just under 95% of them appearing once. This clonotype was sampled from a young man in good health. Some clones in this sample may be carry-over from other donors' samples. The specimen was naive CD4+ T cells from PBMCs. Subset defined: CD45RA+ positively selected.

CDR3 region: CASSALLAGEYNEQFF. The CDR3 DNA is TGTGCCAGCAGCGCGCTACTAGCGGGCGAATACAATGAGCAGTTCTTC. This rearrangement joins TRBV11-2 to TRBJ2-1; 9 positions match TRBD2. The CDR3 is 16 amino acids. The germline gives CDR1 SGHAT, CDR2 FQNNGV. After removal of 5 bases from V and 4 bases from J, the junction contained 9 bases not matched to a gene. Full variable domain (remainder filled in from reference TRBV11-2 and TRBJ2-1): EAGVAQSPRYKIIEKRQSVAFWCNPISGHATLYWYQQILGQGPKLLIQFQNNGVVDDSQLPKDRFSAERLKGVDSTLKIQPAKLEDSAVYLCASSALLAGEYNEQFFGPGTRLTVL.